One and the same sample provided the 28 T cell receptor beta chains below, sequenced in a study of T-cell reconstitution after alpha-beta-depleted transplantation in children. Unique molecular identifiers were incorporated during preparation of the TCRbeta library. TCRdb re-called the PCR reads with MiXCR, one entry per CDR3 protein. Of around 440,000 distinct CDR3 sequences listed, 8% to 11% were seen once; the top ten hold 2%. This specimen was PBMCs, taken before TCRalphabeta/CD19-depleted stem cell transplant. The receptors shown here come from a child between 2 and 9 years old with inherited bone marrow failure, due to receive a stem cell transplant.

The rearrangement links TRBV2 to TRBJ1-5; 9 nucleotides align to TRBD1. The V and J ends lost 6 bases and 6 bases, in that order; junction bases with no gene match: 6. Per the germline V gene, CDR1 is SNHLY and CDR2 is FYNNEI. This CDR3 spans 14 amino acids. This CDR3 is CASSGTGYGQPQHF. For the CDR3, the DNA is TGTGCCAGCAGCGGGACAGGGTATGGTCAGCCCCAGCATTTT.

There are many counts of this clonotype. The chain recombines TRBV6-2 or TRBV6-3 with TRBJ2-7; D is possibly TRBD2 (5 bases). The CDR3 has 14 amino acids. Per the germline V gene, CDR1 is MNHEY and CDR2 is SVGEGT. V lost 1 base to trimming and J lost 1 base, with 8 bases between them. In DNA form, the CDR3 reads TGTGCCAGCAGTTACTGGGAGAGATCCTACGAGCAGTACTTC. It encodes CASSYWERSYEQYF.

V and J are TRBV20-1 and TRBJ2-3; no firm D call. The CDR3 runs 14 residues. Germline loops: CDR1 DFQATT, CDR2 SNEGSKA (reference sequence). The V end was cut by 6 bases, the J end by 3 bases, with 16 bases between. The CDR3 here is CSALIWSSTDTQYF. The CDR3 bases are TGCAGTGCCCTGATCTGGTCAAGTACAGATACGCAGTATTTT.

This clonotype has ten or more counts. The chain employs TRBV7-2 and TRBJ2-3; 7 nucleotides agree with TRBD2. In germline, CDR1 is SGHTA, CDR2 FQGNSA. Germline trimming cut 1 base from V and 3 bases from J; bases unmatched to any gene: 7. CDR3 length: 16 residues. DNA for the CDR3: TGTGCCAGCAGCTTAGGAACAGCGGGGATGACAGATACGCAGTATTTT. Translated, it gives CASSLGTAGMTDTQYF.

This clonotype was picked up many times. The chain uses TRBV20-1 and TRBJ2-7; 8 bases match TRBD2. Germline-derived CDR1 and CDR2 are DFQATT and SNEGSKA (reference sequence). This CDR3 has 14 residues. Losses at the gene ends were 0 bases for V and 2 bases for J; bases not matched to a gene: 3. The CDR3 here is CSARDPAGAYEQYF. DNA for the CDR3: TGCAGTGCTAGAGATCCAGCGGGAGCCTACGAGCAGTACTTC.

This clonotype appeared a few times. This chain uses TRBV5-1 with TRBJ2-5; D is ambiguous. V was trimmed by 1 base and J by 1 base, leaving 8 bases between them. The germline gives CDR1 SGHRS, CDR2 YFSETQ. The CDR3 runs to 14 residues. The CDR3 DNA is TGCGCCAGCAGCTTGTTGGCCCGCCAAGAGACCCAGTACTTC. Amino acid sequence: CASSLLARQETQYF.

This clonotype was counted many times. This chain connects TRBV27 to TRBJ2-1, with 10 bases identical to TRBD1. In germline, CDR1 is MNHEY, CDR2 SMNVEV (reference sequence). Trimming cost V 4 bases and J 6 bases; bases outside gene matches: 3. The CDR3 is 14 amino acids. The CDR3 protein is CASSSGTGVNEQFF. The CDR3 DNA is TGTGCCAGCAGTTCCGGGACAGGGGTCAATGAGCAGTTCTTC.

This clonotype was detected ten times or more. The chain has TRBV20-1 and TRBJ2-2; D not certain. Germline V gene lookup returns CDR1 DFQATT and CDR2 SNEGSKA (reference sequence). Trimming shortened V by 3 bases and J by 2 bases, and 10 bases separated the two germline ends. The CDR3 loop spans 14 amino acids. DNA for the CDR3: TGCAGTGCTAGCTCGACTTATAACACCGGGGAGCTGTTTTTT. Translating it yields CSASSTYNTGELFF.

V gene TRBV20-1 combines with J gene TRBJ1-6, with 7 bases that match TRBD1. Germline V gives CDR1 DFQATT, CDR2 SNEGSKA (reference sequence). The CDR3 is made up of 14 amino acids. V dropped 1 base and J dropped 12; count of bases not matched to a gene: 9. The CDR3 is CSARVGGGAGPLHF. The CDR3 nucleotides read TGCAGTGCTAGAGTTGGAGGGGGCGCAGGACCCCTCCACTTT.

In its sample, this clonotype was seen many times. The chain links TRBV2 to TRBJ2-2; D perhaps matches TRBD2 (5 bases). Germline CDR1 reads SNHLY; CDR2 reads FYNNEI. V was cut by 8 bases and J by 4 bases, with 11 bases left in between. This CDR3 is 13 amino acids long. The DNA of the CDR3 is TGTGCCAGCGGAGCGGAGACCACCGGGGAGCTGTTTTTT. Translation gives CASGAETTGELFF.

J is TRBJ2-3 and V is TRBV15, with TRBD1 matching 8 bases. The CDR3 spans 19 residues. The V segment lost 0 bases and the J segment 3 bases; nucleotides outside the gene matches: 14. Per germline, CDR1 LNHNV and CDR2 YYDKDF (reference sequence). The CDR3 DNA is TGTGCCACCAGCAGAGATACGAGACAGGGGCCCGTAAAGACAGATACGCAGTATTTT. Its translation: CATSRDTRQGPVKTDTQYF.

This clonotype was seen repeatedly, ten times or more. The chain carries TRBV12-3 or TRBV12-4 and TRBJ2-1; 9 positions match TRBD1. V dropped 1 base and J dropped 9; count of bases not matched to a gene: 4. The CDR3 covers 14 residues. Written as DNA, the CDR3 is TGTGCCAGCAGTTTAGTGTGGACAGGGGTTGAGCAGTTCTTC. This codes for CASSLVWTGVEQFF.

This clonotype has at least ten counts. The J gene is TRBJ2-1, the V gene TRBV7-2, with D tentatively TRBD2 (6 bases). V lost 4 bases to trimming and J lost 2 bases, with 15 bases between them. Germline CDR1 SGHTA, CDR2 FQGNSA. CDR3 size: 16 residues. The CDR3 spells CASSSRVSGAYNEQFF. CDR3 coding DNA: TGTGCCAGCAGCTCCCGTGTTAGCGGAGCCTACAATGAGCAGTTCTTC.

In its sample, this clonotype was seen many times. CDR3 DNA sequence: TGCGCCAGCAGCGGCGAGGGGGCAGCTAATGAAAAACTGTTTTTT. This translates into CASSGEGAANEKLFF. The V call is TRBV5-1, the J call TRBJ1-4; 7 bases agree with TRBD1. The trim removed 4 bases at V and 3 bases at J, leaving 6 bases unmatched. Germline CDR1 and CDR2: SGHRS and YFSETQ. The CDR3 has 15 amino acids.

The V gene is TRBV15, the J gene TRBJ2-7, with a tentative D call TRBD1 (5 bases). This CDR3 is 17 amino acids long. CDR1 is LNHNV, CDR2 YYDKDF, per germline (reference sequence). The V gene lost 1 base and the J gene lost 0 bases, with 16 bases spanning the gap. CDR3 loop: CATSRVYRQGSSYEQYF. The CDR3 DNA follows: TGTGCCACCAGCAGAGTTTACAGGCAGGGTAGCTCCTACGAGCAGTACTTC. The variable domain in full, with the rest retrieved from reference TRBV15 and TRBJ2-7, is DAMVIQNPRYQVTQFGKPVTLSCSQTLNHNVMYWYQQKSSQAPKLLFHYYDKDFNNEADTPDNFQSRRPNTSFCFLDIRSPGLGDTAMYLCATSRVYRQGSSYEQYFGPGTRLTVT.

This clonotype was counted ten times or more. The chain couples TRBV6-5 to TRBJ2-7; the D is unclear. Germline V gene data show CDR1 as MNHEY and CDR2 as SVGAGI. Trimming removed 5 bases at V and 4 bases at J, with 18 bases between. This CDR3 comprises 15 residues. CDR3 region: CASSPRTSLAYEQYF. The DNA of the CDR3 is TGTGCCAGCAGTCCCAGGACCTCCCTGGCTTACGAGCAGTACTTC.

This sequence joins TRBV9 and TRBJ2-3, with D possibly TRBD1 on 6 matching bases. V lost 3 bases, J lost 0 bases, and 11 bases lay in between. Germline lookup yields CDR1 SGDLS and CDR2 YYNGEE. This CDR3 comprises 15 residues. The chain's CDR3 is CASSAGHHSTDTQYF. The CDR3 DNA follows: TGTGCCAGCAGCGCGGGACACCACAGCACAGATACGCAGTATTTT.

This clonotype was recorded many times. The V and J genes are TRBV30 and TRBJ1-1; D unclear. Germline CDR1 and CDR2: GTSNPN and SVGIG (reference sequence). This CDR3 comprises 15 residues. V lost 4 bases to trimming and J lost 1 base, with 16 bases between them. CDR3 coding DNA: TGTGCCTGGATCCTCCAGGCGGCAGGGAACACTGAAGCTTTCTTT. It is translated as CAWILQAAGNTEAFF.

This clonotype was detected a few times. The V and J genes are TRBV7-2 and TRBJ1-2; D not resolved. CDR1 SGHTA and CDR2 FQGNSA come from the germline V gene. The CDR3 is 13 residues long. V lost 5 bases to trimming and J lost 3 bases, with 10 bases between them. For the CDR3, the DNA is TGTGCCAGCAGCCCCGACCGTTACTATGGCTACACCTTC. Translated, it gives CASSPDRYYGYTF.

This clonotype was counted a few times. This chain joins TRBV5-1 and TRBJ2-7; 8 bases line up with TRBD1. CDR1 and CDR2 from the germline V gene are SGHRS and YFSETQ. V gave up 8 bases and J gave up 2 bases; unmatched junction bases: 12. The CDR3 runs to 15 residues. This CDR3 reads CASKKDRDHPYEQYF. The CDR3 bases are TGCGCCAGTAAGAAGGACAGGGACCATCCCTACGAGCAGTACTTC. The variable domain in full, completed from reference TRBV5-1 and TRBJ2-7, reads KAGVTQTPRYLIKTRGQQVTLSCSPISGHRSVSWYQQTPGQGLQFLFEYFSETQRNKGNFPGRFSGRQFSNSRSEMNVSTLELGDSALYLCASKKDRDHPYEQYFGPGTRLTVT.

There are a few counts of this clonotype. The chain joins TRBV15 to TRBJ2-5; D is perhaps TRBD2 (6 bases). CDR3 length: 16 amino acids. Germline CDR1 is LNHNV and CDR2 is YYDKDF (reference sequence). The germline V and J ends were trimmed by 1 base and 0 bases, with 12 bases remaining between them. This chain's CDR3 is CATSRGGGTYQETQYF. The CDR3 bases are TGTGCCACCAGCAGAGGGGGAGGCACGTACCAAGAGACCCAGTACTTC.

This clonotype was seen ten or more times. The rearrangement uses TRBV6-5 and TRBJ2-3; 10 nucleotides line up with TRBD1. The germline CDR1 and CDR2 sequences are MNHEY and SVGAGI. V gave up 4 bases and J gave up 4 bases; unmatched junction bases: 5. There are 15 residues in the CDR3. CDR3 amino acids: CASSLTGGRADTQYF. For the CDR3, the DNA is TGTGCCAGCAGTTTGACAGGGGGCCGGGCAGATACGCAGTATTTT.

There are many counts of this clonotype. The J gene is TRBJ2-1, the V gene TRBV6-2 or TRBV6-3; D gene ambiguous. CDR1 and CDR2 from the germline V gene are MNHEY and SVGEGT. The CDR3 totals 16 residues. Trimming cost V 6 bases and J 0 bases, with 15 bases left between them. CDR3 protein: CASSPPERSSYNEQFF. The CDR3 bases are TGTGCCAGCAGCCCTCCCGAGCGCAGCTCCTACAATGAGCAGTTCTTC.

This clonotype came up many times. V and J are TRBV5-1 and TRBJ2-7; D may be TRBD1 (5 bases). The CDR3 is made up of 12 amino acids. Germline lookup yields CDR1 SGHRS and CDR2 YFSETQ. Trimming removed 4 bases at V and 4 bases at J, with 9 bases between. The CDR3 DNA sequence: TGCGCCAGCAGCGTGGACAAGTACGAGCAGTACTTC. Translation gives CASSVDKYEQYF. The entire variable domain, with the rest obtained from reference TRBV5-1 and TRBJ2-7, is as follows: KAGVTQTPRYLIKTRGQQVTLSCSPISGHRSVSWYQQTPGQGLQFLFEYFSETQRNKGNFPGRFSGRQFSNSRSEMNVSTLELGDSALYLCASSVDKYEQYFGPGTRLTVT.

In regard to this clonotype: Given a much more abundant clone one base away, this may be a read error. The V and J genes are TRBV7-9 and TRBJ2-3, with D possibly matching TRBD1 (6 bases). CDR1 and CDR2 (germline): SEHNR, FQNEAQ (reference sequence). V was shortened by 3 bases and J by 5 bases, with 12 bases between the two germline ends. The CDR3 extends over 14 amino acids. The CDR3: CASSLGTLGDTQYF. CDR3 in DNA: TGTGCCAGCAGCTTGGGGACACTTGGAGATACGCAGTATTTT.

DNA for the CDR3: TGTGCCAGCAGCTTGACTAGCGGGGGGGATGGAGATACGCAGTATTTT. Protein sequence: CASSLTSGGDGDTQYF. The rearrangement joins TRBV7-2 to TRBJ2-3; 14 bases align to TRBD2. This CDR3 is 16 amino acids long. Germline V gives CDR1 SGHTA, CDR2 FQGNSA. The J segment lost 5 bases and the V segment lost 3 bases, leaving 4 bases of the junction unmatched. The whole variable domain, remainder taken from reference TRBV7-2 and TRBJ2-3, is GAGVSQSPSNKVTEKGKDVELRCDPISGHTALYWYRQSLGQGLEFLIYFQGNSAPDKSGLPSDRFSAERTGGSVSTLTIQRTQQEDSAVYLCASSLTSGGDGDTQYFGPGTRLTVL.

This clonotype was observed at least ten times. CDR3 region: CAISDGWTSGFNYEQYF. CDR3 bases: TGTGCCATCAGTGACGGATGGACTAGCGGTTTCAACTACGAGCAGTACTTC. The gene calls are TRBV10-3 and TRBJ2-7; 10 nucleotides match TRBD2. The J segment lost 3 bases and the V segment lost 3 bases, leaving 11 bases of the junction unmatched. The CDR3 is made up of 17 amino acids. Germline V gene data show CDR1 as ENHRY and CDR2 as SYGVKD.

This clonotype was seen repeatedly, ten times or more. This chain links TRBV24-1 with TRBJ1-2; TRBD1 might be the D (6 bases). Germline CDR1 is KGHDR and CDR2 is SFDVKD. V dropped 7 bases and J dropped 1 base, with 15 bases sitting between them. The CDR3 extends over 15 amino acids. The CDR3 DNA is TGTGCCACCAGCCCTACAGGGACAATTAACTATGGCTACACCTTC. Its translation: CATSPTGTINYGYTF.